What follows are 8 T cell receptor beta chains derived from one specimen sequenced in a study of PD-1 blockade in classical Hodgkin lymphoma. Measured with immunoSEQ multiplex PCR; TCRdb has only the in-frame clones, and not every one. This table holds more than 90,000 clones, 81% found once. There was relapse after autologous stem cell transplantation in every patient, and there was variation in brentuximab vedotin exposure. The sample in question was peripheral blood mononuclear cells (PBMCs), obtained before the second cycle of nivolumab. The receptors were gathered from a human donor with classical Hodgkin lymphoma.

The rearrangement uses TRBV29-1 and TRBJ1-1, with TRBD1 matching over 9 bases. Unmatched junction bases numbered 16, after V lost 6 bases and J lost 5 bases. Germline values: CDR1 SQVTM, CDR2 ANQGSEA. The CDR3 has 16 residues. CDR3 residues: CSVRGLGQGPFTEAFF. DNA of the CDR3: TGCAGCGTGCGCGGATTGGGACAGGGACCCTTTACTGAAGCTTTCTTT. The variable domain in full, with the rest retrieved from reference TRBV29-1 and TRBJ1-1, is SAVISQKPSRDICQRGTSLTIQCQVDSQVTMMFWYRQQPGQSLTLIATANQGSEATYESGFVIDKFPISRPNLTFSTLTVSNMSPEDSSIYLCSVRGLGQGPFTEAFFGQGTRLTVV.

CDR3 amino acids: CASSRSSYEQYF. The CDR3 nucleotides read TGCGCCAGCTCTAGGTCTTCCTACGAGCAGTACTTC. This chain uses TRBV10-1 with TRBJ2-7; D is ambiguous. The CDR3 runs 12 residues. In germline, CDR1 is WNHNN, CDR2 SYGVQD (reference sequence). V dropped 8 bases and J dropped 1 base, with 9 bases sitting between them.

This rearrangement joins TRBV20-1 to TRBJ1-2; no reliable D call. The CDR3 is 11 residues long. The ends were cut back, 6 bases at V and 5 bases at J, with 10 bases in the middle. CDR1 and CDR2 (germline): DFQATT, SNEGSKA (reference sequence). The CDR3 sequence is CSARLIYGYTF. For the CDR3, the DNA is TGCAGTGCGAGACTAATATATGGCTACACCTTC.

The J gene is TRBJ2-1, the V gene TRBV10-3; 9 bases fit TRBD1. The CDR3 extends over 13 amino acids. The junction had 4 bases not matched to a gene; V was cut back by 5 bases and J by 8 bases. The germline gives CDR1 ENHRY, CDR2 SYGVKD. CDR3 amino acids: CAISSDRGDEQFF. The CDR3 DNA reads as TGTGCCATCAGTTCGGACAGGGGCGATGAGCAGTTCTTC.

J is TRBJ1-5 and V is TRBV27; the match to TRBD1 covers 10 bases. Germline-derived CDR1 and CDR2 are MNHEY and SMNVEV (reference sequence). The junction had 4 bases not matched to a gene; V was cut back by 5 bases and J by 3 bases. The CDR3 covers 15 residues. The chain's CDR3 is CASSGTGVLNQPQHF. CDR3 in DNA: TGTGCCAGCAGTGGGACAGGGGTTCTCAATCAGCCCCAGCATTTT.

This sequence joins TRBV19 and TRBJ2-2; 7 nucleotides line up with TRBD2. The V gene end was trimmed by 2 bases and the J gene end by 4 bases; junction bases not matched to a gene: 7. The CDR3 runs to 16 residues. In germline, CDR1 is LNHDA, CDR2 SQIVND (reference sequence). The chain's CDR3 is CASSIFLGGTTGELFF. DNA for the CDR3: TGTGCCAGTAGTATATTCTTGGGGGGGACCACCGGGGAGCTGTTTTTT.

The V and J genes are TRBV5-4 and TRBJ1-1; TRBD1 agrees at 8 bases. Germline V CDR1 and CDR2: SGHNT, YYREEE (reference sequence). This CDR3 has 15 residues. V lost 4 bases, J lost 2 bases, and 7 bases stayed unmatched. In nucleotides, the CDR3 is TGTGCCAGCAGCCCCCGACAGGGGATAAACACTGAAGCTTTCTTT. Translation: CASSPRQGINTEAFF.

This chain connects TRBV6-5 to TRBJ1-2; no firm D call. Germline CDR1 is MNHEY and CDR2 is SVGAGI. CDR3 length: 13 amino acids. Trimming removed 2 bases at V and 1 base at J, with 5 bases between. The CDR3: CASSYEHNYGYTF. For the CDR3, the DNA is TGTGCCAGCAGTTACGAACATAACTATGGCTACACCTTC.